The 31 T cell receptor beta chains reported below all come from one sample, sequenced in a study of T cells expressing NK-cell markers (TCRdb year 2020). Preparation of the library involved 5' RACE. Data came from an Illumina HiSeq 2000. Through TCRdb reprocessing, the reads give one entry per CDR3 protein sequence; DNA is omitted. For this sample, the table gives 400,000 or so distinct CDR3 sequences. The top ten hold over 8.5% of the sample. Input material: blood T cells: a sorted CD56 or NKG2C T cell subset, CD4+ or CD8+ T cells, or bulk PBMC T cells (not recorded which). The receptors derive from a woman in her 50s in good health. Donor details come from another sample of the same person, matched by shared clones.

This chain connects TRBV5-1 to TRBJ2-1; checking the TCRdb D call of TRBD1 is not possible without DNA. From germline, CDR1 is SGHRS and CDR2 YFSETQ. The length of the CDR3 is 14 residues. CDR3 sequence: CASSSRTGTYEQFF.

The chain links TRBV18 to TRBJ2-1. CDR1 KGHSH and CDR2 LQKENI come from the germline V gene. The CDR3 is made up of 14 amino acids. The CDR3 loop reads CASSFEASPNEQFF.

The V call is TRBV29-1, the J call TRBJ1-2; TCRdb lists TRBD1, though no DNA is available to test this call. This CDR3 is built from 13 residues. Germline V CDR1 and CDR2: SQVTM, ANQGSEA. CDR3 amino acids: CSFYRVSNYGYTF.

The chain carries TRBV4-1 and TRBJ2-5; TCRdb's D gene call, TRBD2, goes unchecked for lack of DNA. The CDR3 totals 15 residues. Germline-derived CDR1 and CDR2 are MGHRA and YSYEKL. The CDR3 loop is CASSLGLAGIGTQYF.

The V gene is TRBV7-3, the J gene TRBJ2-1; TCRdb proposes TRBD2, but this gene call is untestable without DNA. Germline loops: CDR1 SGHTA, CDR2 FQGTGA. The CDR3 extends over 16 amino acids. This CDR3 reads CASSLRGSQSYNEQFF. Combining the CDR3 with reference TRBV7-3 and TRBJ2-1 gives the whole variable domain GAGVSQTPSNKVTEKGKYVELRCDPISGHTALYWYRQSLGQGPEFLIYFQGTGAADDSGLPNDRFFAVRPEGSVSTLKIQRTERGDSAVYLCASSLRGSQSYNEQFFGPGTRLTVL.

V and J are TRBV11-2 and TRBJ2-3; checking the TCRdb D call of TRBD1 is not possible without DNA. In germline, CDR1 is SGHAT, CDR2 FQNNGV. The CDR3 contains 16 residues. The CDR3 loop is CASSLFWDSSSDTQYF.

V is TRBV15 and J is TRBJ2-7; there is no DNA to check the TCRdb D call of TRBD1. This CDR3 has 15 amino acids. The germline CDR1 and CDR2 sequences are LNHNV and YYDKDF (reference sequence). CDR3 residues: CATSREGAISYEQYF. Supplemented by reference TRBV15 and TRBJ2-7, the full variable domain reads DAMVIQNPRYQVTQFGKPVTLSCSQTLNHNVMYWYQQKSSQAPKLLFHYYDKDFNNEADTPDNFQSRRPNTSFCFLDIRSPGLGDTAMYLCATSREGAISYEQYFGPGTRLTVT.

V gene TRBV5-1 combines with J gene TRBJ2-7; the D call of TRBD1 rests on TCRdb alone, since no DNA is present to check it. CDR1 is SGHRS and CDR2 is YFSETQ in the germline V gene. The CDR3 length is 15 residues. CDR3 protein: CASSLDVRGNYEQYF.

The chain has TRBV29-1 and TRBJ2-2; TCRdb's D call, TRBD2, is unchecked because there is no DNA. The CDR3 sequence is 13 residues long. Germline CDR1 SQVTM, CDR2 ANQGSEA. The CDR3 region is CSARLGTTGELFF.

The J gene is TRBJ1-2, the V gene TRBV25-1; TCRdb selects TRBD1, and the lack of DNA leaves this call unchecked. In germline, CDR1 is MGHDK, CDR2 SYGVNS. The CDR3 consists of 14 residues. The CDR3: CASSVAGLFYGYTF.

V and J are TRBV7-2 and TRBJ2-2; lacking DNA, the TRBD1 call made by TCRdb goes unchecked. The V gene's germline CDR1 is SGHTA and CDR2 FQGNSA. This CDR3 has 14 residues. The CDR3 here is CASSSSGTLGELFF.

V is TRBV12-3 or TRBV12-4 and J is TRBJ2-3. The CDR3 is 14 amino acids. The CDR3 protein is CASSLLLAWDTQYF.

V gene TRBV6-1 combines with J gene TRBJ1-4; TCRdb outputs TRBD1, but without DNA this stays unchecked. The CDR3 covers 16 residues. The germline CDR1 and CDR2 sequences are MNHNS and SASEGT. CDR3: CASSPRNRWNNEKLFF.

The V gene is TRBV4-1, the J gene TRBJ1-3. The CDR3 runs 14 residues. CDR1 and CDR2 (germline): MGHRA, YSYEKL. CDR3 region: CASSQLQSGNTIYF.

The gene calls are TRBV5-1 and TRBJ1-2. The length of the CDR3 is 15 residues. Per the germline V gene, CDR1 is SGHRS and CDR2 is YFSETQ. CDR3 region: CASSSNWGSSYGYTF.

CDR3: CATGGTRSADTQYF. The V and J genes are TRBV15 and TRBJ2-3; without DNA, the TCRdb call of TRBD2 cannot be checked. The V gene's germline CDR1 is LNHNV and CDR2 YYDKDF (reference sequence). The CDR3 consists of 14 residues.

The CDR3 loop is CASSVAAGGPYNEQFF. The V gene is TRBV5-5, the J gene TRBJ2-1; checking the TCRdb D call of TRBD2 is not possible without DNA. The CDR3 is 16 amino acids. The germline CDR1 and CDR2 sequences are SGHKS and YYEKEE (reference sequence).

The rearrangement joins TRBV24-1 to TRBJ2-1; the TCRdb D gene call, TRBD2, has no DNA to confirm it. Germline assignment: CDR1 KGHDR and CDR2 SFDVKD. The CDR3 totals 15 residues. The CDR3 here is CATSDFNRLAGEQFF.

V is TRBV7-9 and J is TRBJ1-2; no DNA is available, so the TRBD1 call from TCRdb remains unchecked. This CDR3 has 15 amino acids. CDR1 is SEHNR, CDR2 FQNEAQ, per germline (reference sequence). The CDR3: CASSLAETDLYGYTF.

The V call is TRBV7-6, the J call TRBJ2-7; TCRdb gives TRBD1 as the D gene, but with no DNA this cannot be confirmed. The CDR3 is 16 amino acids. Germline lookup yields CDR1 SGHVS and CDR2 FNYEAQ. The CDR3 protein is CASSNPPRDKSYEQYF.

The rearrangement uses TRBV6-5 and TRBJ2-1. The CDR3 sequence is 11 residues long. The germline V gene has CDR1 MNHEY and CDR2 SVGAGI. CDR3 in amino acids: CASRLVNEQFF.

CDR3 region: CASSYNPLGGAGNTIYF. The chain uses TRBV5-1 and TRBJ1-3; TCRdb designates TRBD1, a call that cannot be tested without DNA. The CDR3 has 17 amino acids. Germline loops: CDR1 SGHRS, CDR2 YFSETQ.

The rearrangement uses TRBV20-1 and TRBJ2-5; the D gene TCRdb calls, TRBD1, cannot be checked with no DNA. CDR1 DFQATT and CDR2 SNEGSKA come from the germline V gene (reference sequence). The CDR3 has 12 residues. CDR3 protein: CSAREPGQEVYF.

The genes are TRBV5-1 and TRBJ2-1; TCRdb selects TRBD2, and the lack of DNA leaves this call unchecked. This CDR3 has 18 residues. Germline CDR1 and CDR2: SGHRS and YFSETQ. CDR3 region: CASSLNSLAASSYNEQFF.

The rearrangement links TRBV7-7 to TRBJ2-1. CDR3 length: 15 amino acids. The germline CDR1 and CDR2 sequences are SSHAT and FNYEAQ (reference sequence). The CDR3 loop reads CASSLGTGLYNEQFF.

The chain uses TRBV6-2 or TRBV6-3 and TRBJ2-3; there is no DNA to check the TCRdb D call of TRBD2. Looked up from germline, CDR1 is MNHEY and CDR2 is SVGEGT. CDR3 size: 17 residues. CDR3 residues: CASSYTPLAGATDTQYF.

The J gene is TRBJ1-3, the V gene TRBV6-6. The CDR3 sequence is 16 residues long. The germline V gene has CDR1 MNHNY and CDR2 SVGAGI (reference sequence). CDR3: CASLPAAADSGNTIYF.

J is TRBJ2-3 and V is TRBV6-5; there is no DNA to check the TCRdb D call of TRBD1. Per the germline V gene, CDR1 is MNHEY and CDR2 is SVGAGI. This CDR3 contains 14 residues. The CDR3 protein is CASTLDRGQDTQYF.

The chain carries TRBV5-5 and TRBJ2-1; TCRdb outputs TRBD2, but without DNA this stays unchecked. This CDR3 is 15 amino acids long. Germline lookup yields CDR1 SGHKS and CDR2 YYEKEE (reference sequence). The CDR3 here is CASTLPAPTYNEQFF.

The CDR3: CASSLEADSYGYTF. The V call is TRBV5-1, the J call TRBJ1-2. The germline CDR1 and CDR2 sequences are SGHRS and YFSETQ. This CDR3 comprises 14 residues.

The chain has TRBV7-3 and TRBJ2-3. The CDR3 covers 16 residues. The germline gives CDR1 SGHTA, CDR2 FQGTGA. CDR3 protein: CASSLTGGASTDTQYF. The variable domain in full, completed from reference TRBV7-3 and TRBJ2-3, reads GAGVSQTPSNKVTEKGKYVELRCDPISGHTALYWYRQSLGQGPEFLIYFQGTGAADDSGLPNDRFFAVRPEGSVSTLKIQRTERGDSAVYLCASSLTGGASTDTQYFGPGTRLTVL.